This TCR beta chain derives from a study of T cells in localized non-small cell lung cancer. Study-level points and caveats: Heterogeneity remains possible, as sequencing covered one tumor region only. Adjacent uninvolved lung had the highest clonality, suggesting focused antigen responses. Adjacent lung exhibited a median of 57 among the 100 most abundant tumor clones.

In its sample, this clone was seen a few times. What it binds is not known. Looked up from germline, CDR1 is SGHTS and CDR2 is YDEGEE. The CDR3 is 14 amino acids. With 4 bases removed from V and 5 bases from J, the gap between germline ends came to 10 bases. Some clones are missing from TCRdb's copy, which holds only in-frame ones; the method was immunoSEQ multiplex PCR. This repertoire shows 20,000 to 30,000 clones, 88% found once; its top ten account for 5.5% to 7.5%. The rearrangement uses TRBV5-8 and TRBJ2-6; D not certain. The receptor's source is a man between 40 and 69 years old with stage II lung adenocarcinoma. The material was PBMCs, obtained before any cancer treatment. CDR3 protein: CASSPYLRANVLTF. The CDR3 DNA reads TGTGCCAGCAGCCCGTACCTTAGGGCCAACGTCCTGACTTTC.